Given below is one TCR beta chain in context. Other DNA sequences in the same sample also yield this CDR3. The sample belongs to a study of blood T cell repertoires in COVID-19. The CDR3 runs 16 residues. Germline lookup yields CDR1 SGHRS and CDR2 YFSETQ. V lost 0 bases to trimming and J lost 1 base; unmatched junction nucleotides: 2. Per the authors' pipeline: Counts of nucleated cells, estimated from reference gene primer amplification, were obtained. Libraries were prepared by immunoSEQ multiplex PCR; TCRdb keeps only in-frame clonotypes and omits some of them. That table furnishes V, J and clone size, whereas the DNA furnished D and trimming. The sample holds 140,000 to 150,000 clones; approximately 80% are singletons and the top ten take more than 40%.

This clonotype originated in a human donor in a cohort sampled during active COVID-19. Sequenced: peripheral blood. The chain has TRBV5-1 and TRBJ2-3; 10 bases are a match to TRBD2. The CDR3 loop is CASSLVLAGGTDTQYF. CDR3 nucleotide sequence: TGCGCCAGCAGCTTGGTGCTAGCGGGGGGCACAGATACGCAGTATTTT.